The T cell receptor beta chain described here comes from a study of CD8+CD57+ T cells in acquired aplastic anemia. Study information: Sorted CD4+ plus CD8+ cells gave DNA averaging around 3.2 ug.

The germline CDR1 and CDR2 sequences are LGHDT and YNNKEL (reference sequence). V lost 0 bases and J 4 bases, leaving 10 bases between the germline ends. The CDR3 totals 15 residues. TCR beta VDJ combinations and CDR3 sequences were profiled from genomic DNA. TCRdb re-derived calls from the reads in MiXCR, one entry per CDR3 protein. The top ten hold around 4% of the sample, which has just over 400,000 distinct CDR3 sequences, 60% to 80% seen once. This clonotype was counted many times. Material for sequencing was sorted CD4+, CD8+, or CD8+CD57+ T cells (not recorded which) from PBMCs. The clonotype was recovered from a human donor in good health, serving as a control. The V and J genes are TRBV3-1 and TRBJ1-3; D is uncertain. The CDR3 sequence is CASSQDGISGNTIYF. In DNA form, the CDR3 reads TGTGCCAGCAGCCAAGATGGGATATCCGGAAACACCATATATTTT. Using reference TRBV3-1 and TRBJ1-3 for the parts outside the CDR3, the full variable domain is DTAVSQTPKYLVTQMGNDKSIKCEQNLGHDTMYWYKQDSKKFLKIMFSYNNKELIINETVPNRFSPKSPDKAHLNLHINSLELGDSAVYFCASSQDGISGNTIYFGEGSWLTVV.